This TCR beta chain was found in a study of sequential checkpoint blockade in melanoma. The protocol was immunoSEQ multiplex PCR, while the TCRdb copy is restricted to in-frame clones and leaves out a portion. The sample consists of some 10,000 clones, 20% to 25% of them appearing once. Treatment described: randomized to nivolumab then ipilimumab (arm A) or the reverse (arm B). The CDR3 runs to 16 residues. Germline trimming cut 3 bases from V and 2 bases from J; bases unmatched to any gene: 5. From germline, CDR1 is WSHSY and CDR2 SAAADI. By share of the sample, this clone is medium-sized (0.01 to 0.1%).

V gene TRBV10-2 combines with J gene TRBJ2-3, with 10 bases that match TRBD2. Specimen: tumor tissue (inferred from file names), collected from a patient given nivolumab and ipilimumab in sequence. This receptor was obtained from a human donor with melanoma. The DNA of the CDR3 is TGCGCCAGCAGTGATGGACTAGCGGAAGTCACAGATACGCAGTATTTT. Its translation is CASSDGLAEVTDTQYF.